The present T cell receptor beta chain was sequenced within a study of blood T cell repertoires in COVID-19. Background on the study: COVID-19 samples collected from the United States, Italy and Spain covered acute and convalescent phases. The analysed material was cDNA or gDNA that came from T cells, B-cell-depleted T cells, or PBMCs.

The repertoire was sequenced with immunoSEQ multiplex PCR; TCRdb's copy has only in-frame clones and lacks some. This table has approximately 130,000 clones, about 90% appearing once. This CDR3 has 14 residues. Trimming took off 3 bases at V and 5 bases at J, with 13 bases between the two ends. Germline-derived CDR1 and CDR2 are SGHVS and FQNEAQ. The clonotype originates from a woman aged 50 to 65 who had recovered from COVID-19. V is TRBV7-8 and J is TRBJ1-1; the D gene is possibly TRBD1 (5 bases). Sequenced: peripheral blood. The CDR3 DNA is TGTGCCAGCAGCTTTTTTGGGGGAGGAACTGAAGCTTTCTTT. Protein: CASSFFGGGTEAFF.